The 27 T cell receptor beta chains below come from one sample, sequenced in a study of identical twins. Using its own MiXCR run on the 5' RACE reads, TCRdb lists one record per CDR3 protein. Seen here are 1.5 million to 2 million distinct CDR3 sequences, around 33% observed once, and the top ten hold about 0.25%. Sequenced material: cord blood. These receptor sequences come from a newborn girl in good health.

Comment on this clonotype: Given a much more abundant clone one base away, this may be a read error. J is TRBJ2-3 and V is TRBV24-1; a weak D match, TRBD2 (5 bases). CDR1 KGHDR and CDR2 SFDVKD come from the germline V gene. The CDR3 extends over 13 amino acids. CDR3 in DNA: TGTGCCACCAGTTATTTGCGGGCAGATACGCAGTATTTT. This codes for CATSYLRADTQYF.

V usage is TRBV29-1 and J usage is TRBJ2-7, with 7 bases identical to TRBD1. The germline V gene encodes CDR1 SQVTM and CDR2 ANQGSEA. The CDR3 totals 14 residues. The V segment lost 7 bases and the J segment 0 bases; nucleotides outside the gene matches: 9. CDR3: CSAASGTDSYEQYF. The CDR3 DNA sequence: TGCAGCGCCGCCTCCGGGACAGACTCCTACGAGCAGTACTTC.

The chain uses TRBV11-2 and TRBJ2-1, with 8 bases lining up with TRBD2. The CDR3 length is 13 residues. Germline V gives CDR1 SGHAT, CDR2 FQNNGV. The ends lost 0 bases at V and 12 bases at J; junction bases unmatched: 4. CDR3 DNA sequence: TGTGCCAGCAGCTTAGATATCGCGGGGGGGCAGTTCTTC. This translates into CASSLDIAGGQFF.

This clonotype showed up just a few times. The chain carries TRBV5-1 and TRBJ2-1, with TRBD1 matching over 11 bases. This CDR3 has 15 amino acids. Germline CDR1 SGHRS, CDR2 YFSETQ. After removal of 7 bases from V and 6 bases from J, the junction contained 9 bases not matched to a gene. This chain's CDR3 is CASSASGTGGNEQFF. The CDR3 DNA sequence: TGCGCCAGCTCTGCCTCCGGGACAGGGGGCAATGAGCAGTTCTTC.

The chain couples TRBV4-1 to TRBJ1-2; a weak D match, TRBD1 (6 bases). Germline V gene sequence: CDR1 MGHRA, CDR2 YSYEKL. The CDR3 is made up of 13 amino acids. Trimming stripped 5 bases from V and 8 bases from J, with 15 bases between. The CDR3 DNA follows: TGCGCCAGCAGCGATACAGGGAAGGGAGGCTACACCTTC. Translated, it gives CASSDTGKGGYTF.

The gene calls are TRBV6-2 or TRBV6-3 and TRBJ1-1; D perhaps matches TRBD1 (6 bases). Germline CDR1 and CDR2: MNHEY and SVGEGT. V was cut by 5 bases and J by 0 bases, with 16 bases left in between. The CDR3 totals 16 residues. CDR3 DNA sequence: TGTGCCAGCAGTGACTTTGGACAGAAACTGAACACTGAAGCTTTCTTT. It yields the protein CASSDFGQKLNTEAFF.

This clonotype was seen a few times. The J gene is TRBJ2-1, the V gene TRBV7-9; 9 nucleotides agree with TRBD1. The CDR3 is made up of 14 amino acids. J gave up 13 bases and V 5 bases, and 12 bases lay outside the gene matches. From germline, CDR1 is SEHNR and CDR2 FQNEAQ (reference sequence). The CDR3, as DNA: TGTGCCAGCAGCCTAGGACAGGGGCAAGAGACCCAGTTCTTC. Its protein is CASSLGQGQETQFF. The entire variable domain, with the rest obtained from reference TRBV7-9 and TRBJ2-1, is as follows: DTGVSQNPRHKITKRGQNVTFRCDPISEHNRLYWYRQTLGQGPEFLTYFQNEAQLEKSRLLSDRFSAERPKGSFSTLEIQRTEQGDSAMYLCASSLGQGQETQFFGPGTRLTVL.

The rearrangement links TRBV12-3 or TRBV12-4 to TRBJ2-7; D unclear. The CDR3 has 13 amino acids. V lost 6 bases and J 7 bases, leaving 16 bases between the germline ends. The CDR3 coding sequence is TGTGCCAGCAGACCCCTCAGGCGCAGTGAGCAGTACTTC. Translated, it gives CASRPLRRSEQYF.

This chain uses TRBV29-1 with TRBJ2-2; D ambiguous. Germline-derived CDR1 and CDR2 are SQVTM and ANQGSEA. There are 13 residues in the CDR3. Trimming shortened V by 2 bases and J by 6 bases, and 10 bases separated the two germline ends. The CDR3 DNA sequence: TGCAGCGTTGAACGGACCCTTTCCGGGGAGCTGTTTTTT. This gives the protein CSVERTLSGELFF.

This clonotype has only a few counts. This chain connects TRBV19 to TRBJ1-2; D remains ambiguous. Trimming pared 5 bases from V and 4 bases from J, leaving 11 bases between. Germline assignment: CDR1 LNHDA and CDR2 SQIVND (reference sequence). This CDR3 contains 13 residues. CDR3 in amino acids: CASSPKGGYGYTF. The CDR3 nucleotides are TGTGCCAGTAGTCCCAAGGGCGGCTATGGCTACACCTTC. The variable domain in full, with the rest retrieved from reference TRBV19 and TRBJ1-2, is DGGITQSPKYLFRKEGQNVTLSCEQNLNHDAMYWYRQDPGQGLRLIYYSQIVNDFQKGDIAEGYSVSREKKESFPLTVTSAQKNPTAFYLCASSPKGGYGYTFGSGTRLTVV.

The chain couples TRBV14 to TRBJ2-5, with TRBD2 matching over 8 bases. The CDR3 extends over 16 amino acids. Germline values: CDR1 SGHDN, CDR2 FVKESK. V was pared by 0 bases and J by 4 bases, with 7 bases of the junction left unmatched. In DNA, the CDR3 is TGTGCCAGCAGCCAAGATCCCAGCGGGGGTACAGAGACCCAGTACTTC. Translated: CASSQDPSGGTETQYF.

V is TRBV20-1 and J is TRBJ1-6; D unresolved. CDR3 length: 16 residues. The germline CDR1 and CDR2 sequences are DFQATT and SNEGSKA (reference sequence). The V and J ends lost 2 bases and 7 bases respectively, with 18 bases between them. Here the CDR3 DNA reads TGCAGTGCTAGAAGTCCGGGAAGTTGGGGAAATTCACCCCTCCACTTT. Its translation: CSARSPGSWGNSPLHF.

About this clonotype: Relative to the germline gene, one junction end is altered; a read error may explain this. This CDR3 reads CASSLVRGRGDEQSF. Written as DNA, the CDR3 is TGTGCCAGCAGTTTAGTACGGGGAAGAGGAGATGAGCAGTCCTTC. The gene calls are TRBV12-3 or TRBV12-4 and TRBJ2-1, with D maybe TRBD2 (5 bases). This CDR3 has 15 residues.

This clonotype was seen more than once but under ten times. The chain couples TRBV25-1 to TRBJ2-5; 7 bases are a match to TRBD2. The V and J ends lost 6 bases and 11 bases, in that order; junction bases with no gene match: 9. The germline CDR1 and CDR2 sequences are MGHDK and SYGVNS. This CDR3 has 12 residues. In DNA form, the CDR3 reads TGTGCCAGCAGGGGGGGGGTTAAGAAGCAGTACTTC. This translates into CASRGGVKKQYF. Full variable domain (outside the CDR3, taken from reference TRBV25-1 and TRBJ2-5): EADIYQTPRYLVIGTGKKITLECSQTMGHDKMYWYQQDPGMELHLIHYSYGVNSTEKGDLSSESTVSRIRTEHFPLTLESARPSHTSQYLCASRGGVKKQYFGPGTRLLVL.

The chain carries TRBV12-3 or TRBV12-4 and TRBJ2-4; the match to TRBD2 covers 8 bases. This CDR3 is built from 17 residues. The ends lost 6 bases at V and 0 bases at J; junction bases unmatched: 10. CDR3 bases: TGTGCCAGCAGCCCTACAGCGGGAGCCCTAGCCAAAAACATTCAGTACTTC. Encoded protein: CASSPTAGALAKNIQYF.

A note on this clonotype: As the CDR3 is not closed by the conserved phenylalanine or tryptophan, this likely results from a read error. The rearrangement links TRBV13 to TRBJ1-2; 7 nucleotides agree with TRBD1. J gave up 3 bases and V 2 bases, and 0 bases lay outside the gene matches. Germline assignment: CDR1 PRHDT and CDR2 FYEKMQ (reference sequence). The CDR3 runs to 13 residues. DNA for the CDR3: TGTGCCAGCAGCTTACAGGGGGACTATGGCTACACCGTC. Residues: CASSLQGDYGYTV.

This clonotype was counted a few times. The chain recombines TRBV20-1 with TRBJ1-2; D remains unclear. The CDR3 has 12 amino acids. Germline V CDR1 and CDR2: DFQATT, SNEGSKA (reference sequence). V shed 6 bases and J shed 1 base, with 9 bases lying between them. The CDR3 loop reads CSAGPFNYGYTF. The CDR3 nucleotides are TGCAGTGCCGGACCCTTTAACTATGGCTACACCTTC.

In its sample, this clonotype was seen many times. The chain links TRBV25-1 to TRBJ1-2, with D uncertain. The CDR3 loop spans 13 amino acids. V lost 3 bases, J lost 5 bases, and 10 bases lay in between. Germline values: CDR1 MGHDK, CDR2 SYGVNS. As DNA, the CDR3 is TGTGCCAGCAGTGACCCCGGGAGTTATGGCTACACCTTC. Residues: CASSDPGSYGYTF.

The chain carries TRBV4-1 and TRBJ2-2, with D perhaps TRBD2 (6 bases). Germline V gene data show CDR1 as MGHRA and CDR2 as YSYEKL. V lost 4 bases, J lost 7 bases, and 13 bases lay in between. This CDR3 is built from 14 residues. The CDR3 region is CASSRILAGGELFF. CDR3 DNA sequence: TGCGCCAGCAGCCGCATACTAGCAGGCGGGGAGCTGTTTTTT.

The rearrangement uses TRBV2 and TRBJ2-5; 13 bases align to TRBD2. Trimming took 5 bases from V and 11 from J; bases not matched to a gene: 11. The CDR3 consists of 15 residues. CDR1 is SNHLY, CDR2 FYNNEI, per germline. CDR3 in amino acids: CASSKGLAGRNEQYF. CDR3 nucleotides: TGTGCCAGCAGTAAGGGACTAGCGGGAAGGAATGAGCAGTACTTC.

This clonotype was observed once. CDR3 nucleotide sequence: TGTGCCACCAGTGCCGGGAGGGGGCATGGCACAGATACGCAGTATTTT. The encoded protein is CATSAGRGHGTDTQYF. The rearrangement joins TRBV24-1 to TRBJ2-3; a possible D gene is TRBD2 (8 bases). CDR1 and CDR2 (germline): KGHDR, SFDVKD. Between the trimmed V and J ends, which lost 5 bases and 1 base, there was a span of 15 bases. The CDR3 is made up of 16 amino acids.

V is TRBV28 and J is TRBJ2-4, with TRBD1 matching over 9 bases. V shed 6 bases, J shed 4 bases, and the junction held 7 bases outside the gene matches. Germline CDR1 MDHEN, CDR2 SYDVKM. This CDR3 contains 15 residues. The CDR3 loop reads CASREQGAIKNIQYF. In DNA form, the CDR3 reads TGTGCCAGCAGGGAACAGGGGGCCATAAAAAACATTCAGTACTTC.

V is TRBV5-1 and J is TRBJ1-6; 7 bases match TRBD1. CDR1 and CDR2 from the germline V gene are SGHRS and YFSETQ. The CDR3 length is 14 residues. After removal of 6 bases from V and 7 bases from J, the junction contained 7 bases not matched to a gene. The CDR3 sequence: CASTRGTENSPLHF. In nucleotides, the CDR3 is TGCGCCAGCACCCGAGGGACAGAAAATTCACCCCTCCACTTT. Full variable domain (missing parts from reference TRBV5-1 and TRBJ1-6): KAGVTQTPRYLIKTRGQQVTLSCSPISGHRSVSWYQQTPGQGLQFLFEYFSETQRNKGNFPGRFSGRQFSNSRSEMNVSTLELGDSALYLCASTRGTENSPLHFGNGTRLTVT.

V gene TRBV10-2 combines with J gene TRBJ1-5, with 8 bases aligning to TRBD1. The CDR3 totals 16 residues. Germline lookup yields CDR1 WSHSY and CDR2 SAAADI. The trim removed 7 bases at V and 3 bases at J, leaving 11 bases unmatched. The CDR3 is CASMTGAGYNNQPQHF. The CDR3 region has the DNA TGCGCCAGCATGACAGGGGCGGGGTATAACAATCAGCCCCAGCATTTT.

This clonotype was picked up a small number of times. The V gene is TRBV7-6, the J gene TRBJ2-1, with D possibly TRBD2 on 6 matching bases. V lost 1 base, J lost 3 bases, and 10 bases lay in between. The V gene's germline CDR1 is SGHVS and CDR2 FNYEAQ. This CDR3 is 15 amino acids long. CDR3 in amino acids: CASSLGDSNYNEQFF. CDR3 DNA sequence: TGTGCCAGCAGCTTAGGGGACTCCAACTACAATGAGCAGTTCTTC.

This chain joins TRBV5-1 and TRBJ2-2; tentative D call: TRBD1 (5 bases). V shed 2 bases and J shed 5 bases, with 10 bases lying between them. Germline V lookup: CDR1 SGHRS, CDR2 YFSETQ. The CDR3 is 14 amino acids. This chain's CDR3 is CASSFGAPTGELFF. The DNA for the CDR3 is TGCGCCAGCAGCTTTGGGGCCCCAACCGGGGAGCTGTTTTTT.

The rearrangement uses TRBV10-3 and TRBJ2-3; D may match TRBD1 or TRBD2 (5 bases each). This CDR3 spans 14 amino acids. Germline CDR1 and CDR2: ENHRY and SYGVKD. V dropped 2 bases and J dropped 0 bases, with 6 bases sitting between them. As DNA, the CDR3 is TGTGCCATCAGTGAGGAGGGGAGCACAGATACGCAGTATTTT. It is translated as CAISEEGSTDTQYF.